The next 15 T cell receptor beta chains were all read from a single sample in a study of T and B cells in COVID-19 patients. Multiplex PCR with BIOMED2 TRB-A/B primer pools amplified TRB rearrangements. TCRdb fed the multiplex PCR reads into MiXCR, producing one record per CDR3 protein. The profile shows approximately 17,000 distinct CDR3 sequences, about 26% of them singletons. Blood genomic DNA input for TRB amplification was about 240-550 ng. What was sequenced was blood. Every receptor here comes from a human donor who had recovered from COVID-19.

Concerning this clonotype: This may arise from a read error, as a much more abundant clone is one base away. This chain joins TRBV6-5 and TRBJ1-1; 9 bases are shared with TRBD1. CDR3 length: 15 residues. CDR1 and CDR2 (germline): MNHEY, SVGAGI. The CDR3 coding sequence is TGTGCCAGCAGTTACTCGAGGGACAGGGCGGCTGAAGCTTACTTT. Its protein product is CASSYSRDRAAEAYF.

By share, this clonotype ranks as medium-sized. V gene TRBV27 combines with J gene TRBJ2-5; D possibly corresponds to TRBD2 (6 bases). The V gene lost 4 bases and the J gene lost 5 bases, with 17 bases spanning the gap. CDR1 MNHEY and CDR2 SMNVEV come from the germline V gene (reference sequence). The CDR3 is made up of 15 amino acids. The DNA of the CDR3 is TGTGCCAGCAGTTCAATCTCGGAGGGGTTTGAGACCCAGTACTTC. Amino acid sequence: CASSSISEGFETQYF.

In its sample, this clonotype is medium-sized. This chain connects TRBV19 to TRBJ2-2; D is possibly TRBD2 (6 bases). The CDR3 has 15 amino acids. Germline V gives CDR1 LNHDA, CDR2 SQIVND (reference sequence). V lost 7 bases and J lost 0, with 12 bases in between. In DNA form, the CDR3 reads TGTGCCAGTACCCGGGGGACCCCGAACACCGGGGAGCTGTTTTTT. This codes for CASTRGTPNTGELFF.

This clonotype was detected ten times or more. The V and J genes are TRBV18 and TRBJ1-4, with 9 bases matching TRBD1. After removal of 6 bases from V and 7 bases from J, the junction contained 6 bases not matched to a gene. Looked up from germline, CDR1 is KGHSH and CDR2 is LQKENI. The CDR3 runs to 14 residues. The CDR3 here is CASSTGGNPEKLFF. CDR3 sequence (DNA): TGTGCCAGCTCTACAGGGGGCAACCCTGAAAAACTGTTTTTT.

The chain is built from TRBV6-2 or TRBV6-3 and TRBJ2-7, with TRBD2 identical over 9 bases. The CDR3 consists of 18 residues. Germline CDR1 MNHEY, CDR2 SVGEGT. Germline trimming cut 3 bases from V and 0 bases from J; bases unmatched to any gene: 12. The CDR3 nucleotides read TGTGCCAGCAGTTATGGGGATTTGTGGCGGGGGGGCTCCTACGAGCAGTACTTC. Amino acids: CASSYGDLWRGGSYEQYF.

This clonotype has a count of ten or more. The chain is built from TRBV18 and TRBJ2-7, with 11 bases that match TRBD1. CDR1 KGHSH and CDR2 LQKENI come from the germline V gene. V was clipped by 2 bases and J by 6 bases; unmatched bases: 6. The CDR3 runs to 15 residues. The chain's CDR3 is CASSPNRDRGSEQYF. CDR3 DNA: TGTGCCAGCTCACCAAACCGGGACAGGGGGAGCGAGCAGTACTTC.

This clonotype was seen a handful of times. This chain uses TRBV4-3 with TRBJ2-1, with 10 bases that match TRBD2. The CDR3 contains 15 residues. Germline V gene data show CDR1 as LGHNA and CDR2 as YSLEER. Germline trimming cut 0 bases from V and 8 bases from J; bases unmatched to any gene: 4. In DNA, the CDR3 is TGCGCCAGCAGCCAAGATCCTAGCGGGGGAGATGAGCAGTTCTTC. Translating it yields CASSQDPSGGDEQFF.

This clonotype counts as medium-sized. This chain connects TRBV6-5 to TRBJ1-6, with 9 bases that match TRBD1. V was clipped by 7 bases and J by 9 bases; unmatched bases: 13. Germline lookup yields CDR1 MNHEY and CDR2 SVGAGI. This CDR3 spans 16 amino acids. This CDR3 is CASTDRWDRVSSPLHF. Here the CDR3 DNA reads TGTGCCAGCACCGATCGATGGGACAGGGTCAGTTCACCCCTCCACTTT.

The rearrangement uses TRBV5-5 and TRBJ1-5, with TRBD1 as a possible D gene (5 bases). Germline CDR1 SGHKS, CDR2 YYEKEE (reference sequence). V lost 4 bases to trimming and J lost 11 bases, with 22 bases between them. The CDR3 spans 15 residues. In DNA form, the CDR3 reads TGTGCCAGCAGCAGGGGACCTGAAGGTTCCTATTCCCAGCATTTT. Translation gives CASSRGPEGSYSQHF.

The V and J genes are TRBV7-9 and TRBJ2-4, with D possibly TRBD1 on 6 matching bases. This CDR3 has 12 amino acids. Germline-derived CDR1 and CDR2 are SEHNR and FQNEAQ (reference sequence). V lost 5 bases, J lost 9 bases, and 11 bases lay in between. The CDR3 DNA follows: TGTGCCAGCAGCGAACAGGGTGGCATTCAGTACTTC. This sequence encodes CASSEQGGIQYF. Looking up the rest from reference TRBV7-9 and TRBJ2-4 gives the full variable domain: DTGVSQNPRHKITKRGQNVTFRCDPISEHNRLYWYRQTLGQGPEFLTYFQNEAQLEKSRLLSDRFSAERPKGSFSTLEIQRTEQGDSAMYLCASSEQGGIQYFGAGTRLSVL.

This rearrangement joins TRBV5-4 to TRBJ1-2; 7 nucleotides align to TRBD1. This CDR3 has 13 amino acids. The V gene end was trimmed by 4 bases and the J gene end by 4 bases; junction bases not matched to a gene: 4. Germline V lookup: CDR1 SGHNT, CDR2 YYREEE (reference sequence). CDR3 sequence (DNA): TGTGCCAGCAGCCCTGGACAGGCCTATGGCTACACCTTC. It yields the protein CASSPGQAYGYTF.

Ten or more counts support this clonotype. V usage is TRBV6-1 and J usage is TRBJ2-5; TRBD2 might be the D (5 bases). V lost 7 bases to trimming and J lost 11 bases, with 20 bases between them. The CDR3 runs to 13 residues. Germline-derived CDR1 and CDR2 are MNHNS and SASEGT. Written as DNA, the CDR3 is TGTGCCAGCACGTACCTCCTTCAGGACTCTCAGTACTTC. Amino acid sequence: CASTYLLQDSQYF.

Remarks on this clonotype: With a much larger clone just one base away, this may be a read error. The V gene is TRBV27, the J gene TRBJ2-1, with D possibly being TRBD1 (5 bases). The CDR3 is 13 amino acids. Germline CDR1 is MNHEY and CDR2 is SMNVEV (reference sequence). Trimming removed 3 bases at V and 6 bases at J, with 9 bases between. CDR3 residues: CASSFGHFNEQFF. The CDR3, as DNA: TGTGCCAGCAGTTTCGGACATTTCAATGAGCAGTTCTTC.

There are many counts of this clonotype. The chain combines TRBV18 with TRBJ2-3; D uncertain. From germline, CDR1 is KGHSH and CDR2 LQKENI. The CDR3 has 14 residues. Trimming shortened V by 2 bases and J by 6 bases, and 12 bases separated the two germline ends. The CDR3 DNA reads TGTGCCAGCTCACCAGGGCAGGTTCGGGATACGCAGTATTTT. This gives the protein CASSPGQVRDTQYF.

The V and J genes are TRBV12-3 or TRBV12-4 and TRBJ1-6; 7 nucleotides align to TRBD1. CDR3 length equals 14 residues. Trimming took 7 bases from V and 7 from J; bases not matched to a gene: 7. Here the CDR3 DNA reads TGTGCCAGCACCTATGGGACAGACAATTCACCCCTCCACTTT. Translating it yields CASTYGTDNSPLHF.